Listed here is a single T cell receptor beta chain. This sample stems from a study of cytomegalovirus exposure and HLA in healthy donors. As for the study in general: Inside one of the first data releases sat 85 million or so unique TCRs taken from HLA-typed donors.

Deletions cut 4 bases from V and 1 base from J, with 11 bases between. The CDR3 is 14 residues long. Per the germline V gene, CDR1 is SGHRS and CDR2 is YFSETQ. It was with 60 Vbeta and 13 Jbeta primers that the PCR ran. This table comes from immunoSEQ multiplex PCR, and its TCRdb copy is limited to in-frame clones, with some not included. The table has 150,000 to 200,000 clones, about 69% seen once. There were likely unrecorded immune exposures, though donors were nominally healthy when sampled. Sequenced material: PBMCs. The clonotype was recovered from a human donor in good health. This chain links TRBV5-1 with TRBJ1-2, with unresolved D. The DNA of the CDR3 is TGCGCCAGCAGCCCCTCCTACAGTAACTATGGCTACACCTTC. Protein: CASSPSYSNYGYTF.